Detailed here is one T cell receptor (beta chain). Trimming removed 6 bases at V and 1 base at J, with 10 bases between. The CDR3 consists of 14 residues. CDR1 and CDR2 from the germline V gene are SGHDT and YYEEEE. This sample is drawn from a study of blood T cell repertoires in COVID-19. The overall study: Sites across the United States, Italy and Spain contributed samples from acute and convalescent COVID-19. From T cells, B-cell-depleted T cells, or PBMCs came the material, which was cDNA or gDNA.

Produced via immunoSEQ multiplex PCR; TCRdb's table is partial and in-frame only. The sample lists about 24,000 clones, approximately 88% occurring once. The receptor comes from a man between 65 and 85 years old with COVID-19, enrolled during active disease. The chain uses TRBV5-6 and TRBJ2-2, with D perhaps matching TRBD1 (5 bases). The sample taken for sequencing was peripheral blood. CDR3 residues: CASTQDRNTGELFF. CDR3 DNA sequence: TGTGCCAGCACACAAGACAGGAACACCGGGGAGCTGTTTTTT.